Below, 25 T cell receptor beta chains from the same sample are listed, as sequenced in a study of shared clonotypes between healthy human individuals. Assay used: immunoSEQ multiplex PCR; TCRdb lists only in-frame clones, some missing. This sample yields about 1.5 million clones, of which around 97% are seen a single time; roughly 1.2% belongs to the top ten. The specimen sequenced was naive CD4+ T cells sorted from blood. Subset noted: CD45RA+ positively selected. These receptors all come from a man aged 25 to 40 in good health.

This clone was recorded only once. V gene TRBV29-1 combines with J gene TRBJ2-2; no reliable D call. Germline values: CDR1 SQVTM, CDR2 ANQGSEA. With 5 bases removed from V and 0 bases from J, the gap between germline ends came to 10 bases. CDR3 length: 14 residues. CDR3 nucleotides: TGCAGCGTTAGGATTATTGCGAACACCGGGGAGCTGTTTTTT. This codes for CSVRIIANTGELFF.

The J gene is TRBJ1-2, the V gene TRBV11-2; maybe TRBD1 (6 bases). CDR3 length: 14 residues. V lost 5 bases and J lost 2, with 12 bases in between. Germline lookup yields CDR1 SGHAT and CDR2 FQNNGV. CDR3 in amino acids: CASSPRQDNYGYTF. In nucleotides, the CDR3 is TGTGCCAGCAGCCCCCGACAGGACAACTATGGCTACACCTTC.

V usage is TRBV11-1 and J usage is TRBJ2-1, with 7 bases that match TRBD2. The CDR3 is 18 residues long. Germline CDR1 is SGHAT and CDR2 is FQDESV (reference sequence). With 1 base clipped from V and 4 bases from J, the junction kept 13 bases outside the gene matches. The CDR3 region is CASSLGAIGTSEYNEQFF. The CDR3 coding sequence is TGTGCCAGCAGCTTAGGAGCTATTGGAACTAGCGAATACAATGAGCAGTTCTTC.

The chain has TRBV7-2 and TRBJ2-4, with 10 bases identical to TRBD2. The CDR3 runs to 19 residues. V lost 5 bases, J lost 2 bases, and 15 bases stayed unmatched. Germline V lookup: CDR1 SGHTA, CDR2 FQGNSA. DNA for the CDR3: TGTGCCAGCAGCCCCGGGGCTAGCGGGAGTCGGGTGTCCAAAAACATTCAGTACTTC. Residues: CASSPGASGSRVSKNIQYF.

This clone has only one observation. The V gene is TRBV7-2, the J gene TRBJ2-1; D ambiguous. CDR1 and CDR2 from the germline V gene are SGHTA and FQGNSA. This CDR3 contains 11 residues. V lost 2 bases and J 16 bases, leaving 12 bases between the germline ends. CDR3 loop: CASSLLAVPFF. CDR3 sequence (DNA): TGTGCCAGCAGCTTATTGGCAGTGCCCTTCTTC.

This clone was seen only once. The CDR3 loop reads CSVEGGGRLRGYTF. CDR3 sequence (DNA): TGCAGCGTTGAGGGAGGGGGGCGCTTACGGGGCTACACCTTC. This chain connects TRBV29-1 to TRBJ1-2, with a tentative D call TRBD1 (6 bases). Germline CDR1 SQVTM, CDR2 ANQGSEA. Deletions cut 3 bases from V and 8 bases from J, with 19 bases between. The CDR3 runs to 14 residues.

This sequence joins TRBV25-1 and TRBJ2-7; no definite D call. V was shortened by 8 bases and J by 4 bases, with 18 bases between the two germline ends. This CDR3 is built from 14 residues. Germline V lookup: CDR1 MGHDK, CDR2 SYGVNS. The CDR3 DNA reads TGTGCCAGCTCTCGCTATAGGCGGTTATACGAGCAGTACTTC. Translating gives CASSRYRRLYEQYF.

The gene calls are TRBV6-5 and TRBJ1-2; 9 bases align to TRBD1. The V segment lost 5 bases and the J segment 6 bases; nucleotides outside the gene matches: 7. The CDR3 extends over 14 amino acids. Per germline, CDR1 MNHEY and CDR2 SVGAGI. In DNA, the CDR3 is TGTGCCAGCAGTGAACCGGACAGGGGAGATGGCTACACCTTC. Encoded protein: CASSEPDRGDGYTF.

This rearrangement joins TRBV11-2 to TRBJ2-1, with D possibly being TRBD2 (5 bases). Between the trimmed V and J ends, which lost 3 bases and 2 bases, there was a span of 8 bases. CDR1 SGHAT and CDR2 FQNNGV come from the germline V gene. There are 14 residues in the CDR3. The CDR3 here is CASSFSGTYNEQFF. The CDR3 DNA follows: TGTGCCAGCAGCTTCTCCGGGACCTACAATGAGCAGTTCTTC.

The CDR3 sequence is CASSLSLGGYTQYF. In DNA form, the CDR3 reads TGTGCCAGCAGTTTATCACTAGGGGGATATACGCAGTATTTT. The gene calls are TRBV28 and TRBJ2-3; the D gene is possibly TRBD1 (6 bases). This CDR3 comprises 14 residues. The ends were cut back, 1 base at V and 7 bases at J, with 12 bases in the middle. Germline CDR1 and CDR2: MDHEN and SYDVKM.

Details on this clone: Distinct nucleotide sequences in the sample also encode this CDR3. The chain employs TRBV5-1 and TRBJ2-3; 7 nucleotides match TRBD1. The CDR3 extends over 15 amino acids. The V and J ends lost 0 bases and 3 bases, in that order; junction bases with no gene match: 4. Germline CDR1 reads SGHRS; CDR2 reads YFSETQ. Here the CDR3 DNA reads TGCGCCAGCAGCTTGGTGGGGGACAGAACAGATACGCAGTATTTT. Residues: CASSLVGDRTDTQYF.

V usage is TRBV19 and J usage is TRBJ1-1; D not resolved. Between the trimmed V and J ends, which lost 6 bases and 5 bases, there was a span of 10 bases. Germline CDR1 is LNHDA and CDR2 is SQIVND (reference sequence). The CDR3 is 12 residues long. The DNA for the CDR3 is TGTGCCAGTAGGGAGGGAAGGACTGAAGCTTTCTTT. Amino acid sequence: CASREGRTEAFF.

This CDR3 is CASRHLDKSTDTQYF. In DNA, the CDR3 is TGTGCCAGCAGACACCTAGATAAAAGCACAGATACGCAGTATTTT. The chain links TRBV5-4 to TRBJ2-3; D not resolved. In germline, CDR1 is SGHNT, CDR2 YYREEE (reference sequence). Trimming took off 5 bases at V and 0 bases at J, with 13 bases between the two ends. The CDR3 length is 15 residues.

The DNA for the CDR3 is TGTGCCAGCAGGTACAACAGGGGGCTAATTGACACTGAAGCTTTCTTT. This encodes CASRYNRGLIDTEAFF. V and J are TRBV28 and TRBJ1-1, with TRBD1 matching 9 bases. The junction had 11 bases not matched to a gene; V was cut back by 6 bases and J by 3 bases. The CDR3 length is 16 residues. Germline CDR1 reads MDHEN; CDR2 reads SYDVKM.

V and J are TRBV5-1 and TRBJ2-7, with D tentatively TRBD1 or TRBD2 (6 bases each). Trimming removed 4 bases at V and 7 bases at J, with 12 bases between. Germline CDR1 is SGHRS and CDR2 is YFSETQ. The length of the CDR3 is 12 residues. The CDR3 DNA follows: TGCGCCAGCAGCCCCGTAGGGGGGGAGCAGTACTTC. It specifies CASSPVGGEQYF. Full variable domain (outside the CDR3, taken from reference TRBV5-1 and TRBJ2-7): KAGVTQTPRYLIKTRGQQVTLSCSPISGHRSVSWYQQTPGQGLQFLFEYFSETQRNKGNFPGRFSGRQFSNSRSEMNVSTLELGDSALYLCASSPVGGEQYFGPGTRLTVT.

J is TRBJ1-2 and V is TRBV19, with 10 bases identical to TRBD1. Trimming took 6 bases from V and 8 from J; bases not matched to a gene: 9. CDR1 is LNHDA, CDR2 SQIVND, per germline (reference sequence). The CDR3 is 14 residues long. DNA of the CDR3: TGTGCCAGTAGGATGACAGGGGGCTCGAAAGGCTACACCTTC. Translating gives CASRMTGGSKGYTF.

The rearrangement links TRBV6-5 to TRBJ2-7, with a weak D call TRBD2 (5 bases). The germline V gene has CDR1 MNHEY and CDR2 SVGAGI. The length of the CDR3 is 16 residues. V lost 3 bases and J lost 6, with 21 bases in between. The CDR3 coding sequence is TGTGCCAGCAGTTATAAAGGAGGTCCCCTCAGAGGCGAGCAGTACTTC. The encoded protein is CASSYKGGPLRGEQYF.

This clone has just a few counts. The V gene is TRBV9, the J gene TRBJ2-5, with TRBD2 matching 8 bases. Germline CDR1 is SGDLS and CDR2 is YYNGEE. There are 15 residues in the CDR3. V shed 0 bases and J 5 bases; nucleotides not matched to a gene: 6. Here the CDR3 reads CASSVDNGRGETQYF. CDR3 nucleotides: TGTGCCAGCAGCGTAGACAACGGGAGGGGTGAGACCCAGTACTTC.

This clone was observed a single time. The genes are TRBV5-4 and TRBJ2-7, with D hard to call. The CDR3 is 15 amino acids. CDR1 SGHNT and CDR2 YYREEE come from the germline V gene (reference sequence). Trimming shortened V by 3 bases and J by 1 base, and 14 bases separated the two germline ends. CDR3 coding DNA: TGTGCCAGCAGCTCGGGCAGCCTGGGGTCCTACGAGCAGTACTTC. This codes for CASSSGSLGSYEQYF.

The chain joins TRBV7-2 to TRBJ2-1; perhaps TRBD2 as D (6 bases). The V and J ends lost 3 bases and 7 bases respectively, with 19 bases between them. This CDR3 has 16 residues. In germline, CDR1 is SGHTA, CDR2 FQGNSA. Written as DNA, the CDR3 is TGTGCCAGCAGCTTGTATGCCGCGGGATCTGTAAATGAGCAGTTCTTC. Amino acid sequence: CASSLYAAGSVNEQFF.

In its sample, this clone was seen once. The chain joins TRBV5-1 to TRBJ2-4, with TRBD1 matching 7 bases. V lost 0 bases, J lost 7 bases, and 10 bases stayed unmatched. The CDR3 runs to 16 residues. Germline-derived CDR1 and CDR2 are SGHRS and YFSETQ. This CDR3 is CASSLGFGTVSNIQYF. Written as DNA, the CDR3 is TGCGCCAGCAGCTTGGGGTTCGGGACAGTGAGTAACATTCAGTACTTC.

J is TRBJ2-5 and V is TRBV29-1; TRBD1 matches at 9 bases. CDR3 length equals 13 residues. Germline V lookup: CDR1 SQVTM, CDR2 ANQGSEA. V lost 5 bases, J lost 3 bases, and 4 bases stayed unmatched. This CDR3 is CSVPGTGKETQYF. The DNA for the CDR3 is TGCAGCGTTCCCGGGACAGGGAAAGAGACCCAGTACTTC. Based on the CDR3 plus reference TRBV29-1 and TRBJ2-5, the full variable domain is SAVISQKPSRDICQRGTSLTIQCQVDSQVTMMFWYRQQPGQSLTLIATANQGSEATYESGFVIDKFPISRPNLTFSTLTVSNMSPEDSSIYLCSVPGTGKETQYFGPGTRLLVL.

The chain couples TRBV20-1 to TRBJ1-2; D perhaps matches TRBD1 (5 bases). Germline-derived CDR1 and CDR2 are DFQATT and SNEGSKA (reference sequence). There are 11 residues in the CDR3. The germline V and J ends were trimmed by 4 bases and 8 bases, with 11 bases remaining between them. The CDR3 is CSATGIGGYTF. CDR3 nucleotide sequence: TGCAGTGCTACAGGGATAGGAGGCTACACCTTC.

The chain is built from TRBV11-2 and TRBJ1-1; D is perhaps TRBD1 (5 bases). Germline V gene data show CDR1 as SGHAT and CDR2 as FQNNGV. Trimming shortened V by 1 base and J by 0 bases, and 9 bases separated the two germline ends. There are 15 residues in the CDR3. The CDR3 reads CASSLGRVLNTEAFF. The CDR3 DNA reads TGTGCCAGCAGCTTAGGCAGGGTCCTGAACACTGAAGCTTTCTTT.

This clone is a singleton in its sample. The CDR3 sequence: CASSTTGDQPQHF. For the CDR3, the DNA is TGTGCCAGCAGCACGACAGGGGATCAGCCCCAGCATTTT. The chain links TRBV9 to TRBJ1-5; 8 nucleotides match TRBD1. The J segment lost 5 bases and the V segment lost 4 bases, leaving 2 bases of the junction unmatched. The germline V gene has CDR1 SGDLS and CDR2 YYNGEE. The CDR3 covers 13 residues.